This T cell receptor beta chain was sequenced for a study of shared clonotypes between healthy human individuals. Sequencing was performed with immunoSEQ multiplex PCR; in TCRdb, only in-frame clones are kept and a portion is missing. The table lists roughly 200,000 clones, roughly 70% of them singletons, with less than 11% in the top ten. This CDR3 comprises 14 residues. The V gene's germline CDR1 is KGHSH and CDR2 LQKENI. Trimming shortened V by 6 bases and J by 3 bases, and 14 bases separated the two germline ends. The chain carries TRBV18 and TRBJ2-5, with a weak D call TRBD2 (5 bases). This TCR was recovered from a young man in good health. The sequencing sample was made of memory CD4+ T cells sorted from blood. Subset noted: CD45RA-negative fraction. The CDR3 loop reads CASSRSAREETQYF. In DNA, the CDR3 is TGTGCCAGCTCCCGATCGGCGAGGGAAGAGACCCAGTACTTC.